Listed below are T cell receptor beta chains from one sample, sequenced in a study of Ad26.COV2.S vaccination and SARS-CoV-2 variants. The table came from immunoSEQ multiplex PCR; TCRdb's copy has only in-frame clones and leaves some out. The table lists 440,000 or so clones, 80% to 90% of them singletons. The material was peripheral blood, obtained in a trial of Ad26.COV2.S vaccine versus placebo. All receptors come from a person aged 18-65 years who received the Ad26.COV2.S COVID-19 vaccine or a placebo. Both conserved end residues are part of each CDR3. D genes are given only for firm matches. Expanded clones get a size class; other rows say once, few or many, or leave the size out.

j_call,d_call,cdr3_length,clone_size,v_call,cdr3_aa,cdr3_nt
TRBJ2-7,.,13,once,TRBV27,CASSLSTSYEQYF,TGTGCCAGCAGTTTATCAACCTCCTACGAGCAGTACTTC
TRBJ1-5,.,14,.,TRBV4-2,CASSRRQNNQPQHF,TGTGCCAGCAGCCGCCGACAGAACAATCAGCCCCAGCATTTT
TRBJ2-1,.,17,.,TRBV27,CASSFKGPRGSDNEQFF,TGTGCCAGCAGTTTTAAGGGGCCACGGGGGTCTGACAATGAGCAGTTCTTC
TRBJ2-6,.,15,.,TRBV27,CASSKTGSGANVLTF,TGTGCCAGCAGCAAGACAGGTTCTGGGGCCAACGTCCTGACTTTC
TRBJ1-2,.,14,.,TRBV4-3,CASSQVLRQESYTF,TGCGCCAGCAGCCAAGTACTTCGACAGGAAAGCTACACCTTC
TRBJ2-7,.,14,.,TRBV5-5,CASSLAVLVDEQYF,TGTGCCAGCAGCTTGGCCGTACTAGTCGACGAGCAGTACTTC
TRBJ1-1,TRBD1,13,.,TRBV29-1,CSVMTGVNSEAFF,TGCAGCGTTATGACAGGGGTGAATTCTGAAGCTTTCTTT
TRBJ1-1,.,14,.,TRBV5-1,CASSFTRFRTEAFF,TGCGCCAGCAGCTTTACGAGGTTTAGGACTGAAGCTTTCTTT
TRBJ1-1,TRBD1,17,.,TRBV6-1,CASSEPGTGGMNTEAFF,TGTGCCAGCAGTGAACCAGGGACAGGGGGGATGAACACTGAAGCTTTCTTT
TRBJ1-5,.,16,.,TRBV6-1,CASSVWGKKTNQPQHF,TGTGCCAGCAGTGTATGGGGCAAAAAAACAAATCAGCCCCAGCATTTT
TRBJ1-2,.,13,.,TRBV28,CASSLLTDYGYTF,TGTGCCAGCAGTTTATTGACAGACTATGGCTACACCTTC
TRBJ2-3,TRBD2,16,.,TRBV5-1,CASSRGSGGALDTQYF,TGCGCCAGCAGCCGGGGGAGCGGGGGGGCATTGGATACGCAGTATTTT
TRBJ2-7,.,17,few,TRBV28,CASSLVAGAEYSYEQYF,TGTGCCAGCAGTTTAGTGGCAGGGGCCGAATACTCCTACGAGCAGTACTTC
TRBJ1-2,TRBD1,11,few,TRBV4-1,CASSQADRTRF,TGCGCCAGCAGCCAAGCGGACAGGACTCGATTC
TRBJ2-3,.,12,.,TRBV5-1,CASSVTRVTQYF,TGCGCCAGCAGCGTCACTAGGGTTACGCAGTATTTT
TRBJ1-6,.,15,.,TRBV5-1,CASSLRVGEDSPLHF,TGCGCCAGCAGCTTGCGGGTCGGAGAGGATTCACCCCTCCACTTT
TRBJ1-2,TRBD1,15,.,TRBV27,CASSTRPGQYYGYTF,TGTGCCAGCTCCACAAGACCGGGACAGTACTATGGCTACACCTTC
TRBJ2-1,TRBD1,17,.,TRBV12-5,CASGLVQRDRGHAEQFF,TGTGCTAGTGGTTTGGTACAGCGGGACAGGGGACATGCTGAGCAGTTCTTC
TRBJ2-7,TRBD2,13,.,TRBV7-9,CASSVAGGYEQYF,TGTGCCAGCAGTGTCGCGGGGGGGTACGAGCAGTACTTC
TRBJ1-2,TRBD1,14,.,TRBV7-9,CASSSSGQNYGYTF,TGTGCCAGCAGCTCCTCGGGACAGAACTATGGCTACACCTTC
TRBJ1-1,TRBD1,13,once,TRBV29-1,CSVDGDRGTEAFF,TGCAGCGTTGATGGGGACAGGGGTACTGAAGCTTTCTTT
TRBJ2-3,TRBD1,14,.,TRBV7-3,CASSYDRGADTQYF,TGTGCCAGCAGCTACGACAGGGGGGCAGATACGCAGTATTTT
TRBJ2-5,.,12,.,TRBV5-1,CASSLRGETQYF,TGCGCCAGCAGCTTGAGGGGAGAGACCCAGTACTTC
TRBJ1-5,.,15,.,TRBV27,CASRGMGISNQPQHF,TGTGCCAGCAGAGGGATGGGTATAAGCAATCAGCCCCAGCATTTT
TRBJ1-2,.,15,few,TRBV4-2,CASSQFTGKIDGYTF,TGTGCCAGCAGCCAATTCACAGGGAAGATTGATGGCTACACCTTC
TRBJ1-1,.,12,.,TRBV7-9,CASSLDVGEAFF,TGTGCCAGCAGCCTGGACGTAGGTGAAGCTTTCTTT
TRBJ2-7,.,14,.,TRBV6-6,CASRAGTWTYEQYF,TGTGCCAGCAGGGCCGGGACATGGACCTACGAGCAGTACTTC
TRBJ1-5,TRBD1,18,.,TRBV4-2,CASSQVRDRGRSNQPQHF,TGTGCCAGCAGCCAAGTGCGGGACAGGGGGCGTAGCAATCAGCCCCAGCATTTT
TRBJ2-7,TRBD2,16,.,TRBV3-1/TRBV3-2,CASSEGLAGLYYEQYF,TGTGCCAGCAGCGAGGGACTAGCGGGACTTTATTACGAGCAGTACTTC
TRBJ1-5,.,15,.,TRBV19,CASSEGRYSNQPQHF,TGTGCCAGTAGTGAAGGGCGTTATAGCAATCAGCCCCAGCATTTT
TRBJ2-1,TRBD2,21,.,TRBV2,CASSEALRGTSGGSSYNEQFF,TGTGCCAGCAGTGAAGCGCTTCGCGGGACTAGCGGAGGAAGCTCCTACAATGAGCAGTTCTTC
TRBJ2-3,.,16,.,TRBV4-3,CASSQENSQSTDTQYF,TGCGCCAGCAGCCAAGAGAACAGCCAAAGCACAGATACGCAGTATTTT
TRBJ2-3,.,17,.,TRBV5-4,CASRNLGERRSTDTQYF,TGTGCCAGCAGAAACCTGGGCGAGCGGCGCAGCACAGATACGCAGTATTTT
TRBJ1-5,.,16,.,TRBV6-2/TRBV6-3,CASSYGPGTSYQPQHF,TGTGCCAGCAGTTACGGGCCCGGGACATCTTATCAGCCCCAGCATTTT
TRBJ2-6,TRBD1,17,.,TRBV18,CASSPGQGTPGANVLTF,TGTGCCAGCTCACCGGGACAGGGTACCCCTGGGGCCAACGTCCTGACTTTC
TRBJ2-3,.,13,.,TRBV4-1,CASSQNVPDTQYF,TGCGCCAGCAGCCAAAATGTCCCAGATACGCAGTATTTT
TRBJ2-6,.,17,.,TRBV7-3,CASRPTRDLSGANVLTF,TGTGCCAGCAGGCCGACCAGGGACCTCTCTGGGGCCAACGTCCTGACTTTC
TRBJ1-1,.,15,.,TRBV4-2,CASSQGAQVNTEAFF,TGTGCCAGCAGCCAAGGTGCTCAGGTGAACACTGAAGCTTTCTTT
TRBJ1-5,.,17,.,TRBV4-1,CASSQGVRRAPYQPQHF,TGCGCCAGCAGCCAAGGGGTTCGACGGGCCCCCTATCAGCCCCAGCATTTT
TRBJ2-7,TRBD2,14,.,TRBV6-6,CASRVSGILYEQYF,TGTGCCAGCAGGGTTAGCGGGATCCTCTACGAGCAGTACTTC
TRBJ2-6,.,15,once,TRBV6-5,CATIDGGSGANVLTF,TGTGCCACCATAGACGGGGGCTCTGGGGCCAACGTCCTGACTTTC
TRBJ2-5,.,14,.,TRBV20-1,CSASGVGAQETQYF,TGCAGTGCCAGTGGGGTCGGGGCACAAGAGACCCAGTACTTC
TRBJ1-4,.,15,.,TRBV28,CASSPSGSGTEKLFF,TGTGCCAGCAGCCCCTCGGGTAGCGGGACTGAAAAACTGTTTTTT
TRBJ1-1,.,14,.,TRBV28,CASSLSMTVAEAFF,TGTGCCAGCAGTTTATCCATGACGGTGGCTGAAGCTTTCTTT
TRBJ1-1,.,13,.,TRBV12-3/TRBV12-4,CASSFGGAGEAFF,TGTGCCAGCAGTTTCGGAGGGGCGGGTGAAGCTTTCTTT
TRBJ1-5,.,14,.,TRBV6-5,CASSRNTNGQPQHF,TGTGCCAGCAGCCGCAACACCAATGGCCAGCCCCAGCATTTT
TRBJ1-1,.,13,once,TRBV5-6,CASSLGAGPEAFF,TGTGCCAGCAGCTTGGGGGCAGGGCCTGAAGCTTTCTTT
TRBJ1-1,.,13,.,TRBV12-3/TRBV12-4,CASSRQMNTEAFF,TGTGCCAGCAGTCGTCAAATGAACACTGAAGCTTTCTTT
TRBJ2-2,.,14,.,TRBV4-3,CASSPAETAGELFF,TGCGCCAGCAGCCCCGCTGAGACGGCCGGGGAGCTGTTTTTT
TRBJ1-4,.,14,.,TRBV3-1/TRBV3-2,CASSQDDQGEKLFF,TGTGCCAGCAGCCAAGATGATCAGGGGGAAAAACTGTTTTTT
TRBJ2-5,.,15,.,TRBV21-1,CASSKLLAWQETQYF,TGTGCCAGCAGCAAACTCCTAGCGTGGCAAGAGACCCAGTACTTC
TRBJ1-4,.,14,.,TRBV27,CASSWTRRNEKLFF,TGTGCCAGCAGCTGGACAAGGAGAAATGAAAAACTGTTTTTT
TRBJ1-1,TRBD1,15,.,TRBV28,CASSGLGTGGSEAFF,TGTGCCAGCAGTGGCCTCGGGACAGGGGGGAGTGAAGCTTTCTTT
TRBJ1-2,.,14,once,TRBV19,CASNRDTANYGYTF,TGTGCCAGTAACCGGGATACCGCGAACTATGGCTACACCTTC
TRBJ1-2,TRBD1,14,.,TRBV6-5,CASRWGQWFYGYTF,TGTGCCAGCAGATGGGGACAGTGGTTCTATGGCTACACCTTC
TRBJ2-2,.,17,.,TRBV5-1,CASSLGFGGGGTGELFF,TGCGCCAGCAGCTTGGGATTTGGGGGAGGCGGCACCGGGGAGCTGTTTTTT
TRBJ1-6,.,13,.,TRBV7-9,CASRGQGNSPLHF,TGTGCCAGCAGGGGCCAGGGAAATTCACCCCTCCACTTT
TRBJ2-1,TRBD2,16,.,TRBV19,CASSIASSGGEGEQFF,TGTGCCAGTAGTATAGCCAGTAGCGGGGGAGAGGGTGAGCAGTTCTTC
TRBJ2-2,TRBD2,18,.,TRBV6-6,CASSPHSGGADSTGELFF,TGTGCCAGCAGTCCCCATAGCGGGGGGGCGGATAGCACCGGGGAGCTGTTTTTT
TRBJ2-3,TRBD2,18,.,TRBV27,CASSLTPTSGRSTDTQYF,TGTGCCAGCAGCCTTACCCCTACTAGCGGGAGGTCTACAGATACGCAGTATTTT